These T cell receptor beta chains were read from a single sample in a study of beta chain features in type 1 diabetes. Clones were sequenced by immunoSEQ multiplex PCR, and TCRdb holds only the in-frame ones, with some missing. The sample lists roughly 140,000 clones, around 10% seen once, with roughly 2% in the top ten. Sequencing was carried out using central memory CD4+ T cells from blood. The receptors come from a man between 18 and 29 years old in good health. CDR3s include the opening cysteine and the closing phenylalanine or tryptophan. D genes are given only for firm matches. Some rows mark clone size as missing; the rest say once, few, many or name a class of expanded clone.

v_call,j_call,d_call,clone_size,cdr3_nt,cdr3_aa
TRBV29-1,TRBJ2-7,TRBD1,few,TGCAGCGTTGAGGGCGGACAGGGTTACGAGCAGTACTTC,CSVEGGQGYEQYF
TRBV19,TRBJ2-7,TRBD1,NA,TGTGCCAGTAGCAATCAGGACAGGTTGTACGAGCAGTACTTC,CASSNQDRLYEQYF
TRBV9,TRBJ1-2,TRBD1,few,TGTGCCAGCAGCGTGACAGGGAACTATGGCTACACCTTC,CASSVTGNYGYTF
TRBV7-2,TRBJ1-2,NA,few,TGTGCCAGCAGCCCCCTCGGGTCAGCAGGCTACACCTTC,CASSPLGSAGYTF
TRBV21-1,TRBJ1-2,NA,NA,TGTGCCAGCAGCAAAGCCTTACTGTTTTCCTGTAACTATGGCTACACCTTC,CASSKALLFSCNYGYTF
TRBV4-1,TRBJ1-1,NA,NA,TGCGCCAGCAGCCAAATCACAGGGAAAGCTGAAGCTTTCTTT,CASSQITGKAEAFF
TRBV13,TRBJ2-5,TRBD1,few,TGTGCCAGCGGGACAGGGCTGAGGGAGACCCAGTACTTC,CASGTGLRETQYF
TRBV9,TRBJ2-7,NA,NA,TGTGCCAGCAGCCACCATCCTGGGCCCTACGAGCAGTACTTC,CASSHHPGPYEQYF
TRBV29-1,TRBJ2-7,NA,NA,TGCAGCGTGGAGGAGAGCTACGAGCAGTACTTC,CSVEESYEQYF
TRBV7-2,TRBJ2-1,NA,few,TGTGCCAGCAGCTTAGATTGGATGGCGAGCGGGGAGCAGTTCTTC,CASSLDWMASGEQFF